The next 29 T cell receptor beta chains were all read from a single sample in a study of blood T cells in healthy people across ages (dated by TCRdb to between 2015 and 2016). Library prep was done by 5' RACE. The sample was run on an Illumina HiSeq 2500. The second PCR ran for roughly 6 to 11 cycles and used a J-beta primer mix along with a sample-barcoded 5' primer. The raw public data were reprocessed by TCRdb itself: fastp quality trimming at Q25, MiXCR clonotype calling, in-frame beta chains only. Merged by CDR3 protein, the rows form single entries marked with the most common genes and DNA. The sample table records hundreds of thousands of distinct CDR3 sequences; roughly 43% of these occur just once. The ten top clones hold roughly an eighth of the sample. The sample was blood. These receptors all stem from a man aged 30 to 39 in good health.

This clonotype was recorded at least ten times. The chain is built from TRBV29-1 and TRBJ2-7, with D unresolved. V lost 4 bases and J lost 3, with 7 bases in between. The CDR3 runs 11 residues. Germline V gives CDR1 SQVTM, CDR2 ANQGSEA. CDR3 DNA sequence: TGCAGCGTTGTTCAGAGCTACGAGCAGTACTTC. Amino acid sequence: CSVVQSYEQYF.

V is TRBV2 and J is TRBJ1-5, with D possibly TRBD1 on 5 matching bases. The ends were cut back, 7 bases at V and 7 bases at J, with 14 bases in the middle. Germline CDR1 is SNHLY and CDR2 is FYNNEI. This CDR3 is 13 amino acids long. CDR3 loop: CASTKDTLQPQHF. DNA of the CDR3: TGTGCCAGCACCAAGGACACTTTACAGCCCCAGCATTTT.

This chain uses TRBV7-2 with TRBJ2-1; D remains unclear. Germline lookup yields CDR1 SGHTA and CDR2 FQGNSA. Trimming removed 5 bases at V and 8 bases at J, with 13 bases between. This CDR3 contains 13 residues. The CDR3: CTSSPGGVDEQFF. The CDR3 nucleotides read TGTACCAGCAGCCCCGGTGGTGTCGATGAGCAGTTCTTC.

The V call is TRBV7-2, the J call TRBJ2-4; TRBD1 or TRBD2 may be the D gene (6 bases each). The CDR3 is 15 amino acids. CDR1 is SGHTA and CDR2 is FQGNSA in the germline V gene. V gave up 1 base and J gave up 7 bases, with 14 bases separating them. CDR3 nucleotide sequence: TGTGCCAGCAGCTTAGAGGGGGGACGATTTAACATTCAGTACTTC. This encodes CASSLEGGRFNIQYF.

J is TRBJ2-1 and V is TRBV20-1; 10 bases agree with TRBD2. The CDR3 totals 15 residues. V lost 6 bases, J lost 6 bases, and 11 bases stayed unmatched. CDR1 is DFQATT and CDR2 is SNEGSKA in the germline V gene (reference sequence). DNA for the CDR3: TGCAGTGCCATGAATATAGCGGGGGGATCCAATGAGCAGTTCTTC. Residues: CSAMNIAGGSNEQFF.

The chain employs TRBV5-1 and TRBJ2-7, with 9 bases fitting TRBD1. The CDR3 contains 14 residues. V trimming: 5 bases; J trimming: 2 bases; junction bases outside the gene matches: 5. CDR1 and CDR2 from the germline V gene are SGHRS and YFSETQ. The CDR3 sequence: CASRIQGATYEQYF. The CDR3 DNA sequence: TGCGCCAGCAGGATACAGGGGGCGACCTACGAGCAGTACTTC. Together with reference TRBV5-1 and TRBJ2-7, the CDR3 gives the full variable domain: KAGVTQTPRYLIKTRGQQVTLSCSPISGHRSVSWYQQTPGQGLQFLFEYFSETQRNKGNFPGRFSGRQFSNSRSEMNVSTLELGDSALYLCASRIQGATYEQYFGPGTRLTVT.

This clonotype was found a few times. The CDR3 DNA reads as TGTGCCAGCAGCCATCCCGAGGCGGGACTCTACAATGAGCAGTTCTTC. Translated: CASSHPEAGLYNEQFF. V gene TRBV14 combines with J gene TRBJ2-1, with TRBD2 as a possible D gene (6 bases). The V and J ends lost 3 bases and 3 bases respectively, with 15 bases between them. CDR3 size: 16 residues. Germline V gene data show CDR1 as SGHDN and CDR2 as FVKESK.

Concerning this clonotype itself: The junction departs from germline at one end; a sequencing error may be responsible. The genes are TRBV11-2 and TRBJ2-7; maybe TRBD1 (6 bases). The J call may be faulty, since TRBJ2-5 better matches the DNA end. CDR1 SGHAT and CDR2 FQNNGV come from the germline V gene. The CDR3 runs to 13 residues. CDR3 sequence reads: CASSGQTQGTQYF. The CDR3 DNA sequence: TGTGCCAGCAGCGGACAGACTCAAGGGACCCAGTACTTC.

A few counts support this clonotype. The chain carries TRBV6-5 and TRBJ2-7, with D maybe TRBD1 (6 bases). V dropped 7 bases and J dropped 0 bases, with 16 bases sitting between them. Germline CDR1 reads MNHEY; CDR2 reads SVGAGI. The CDR3 has 15 residues. The CDR3 DNA follows: TGTGCCAGCAAACGAAGCCAGGGGAACTCCTACGAGCAGTACTTC. This translates into CASKRSQGNSYEQYF.

This chain links TRBV28 with TRBJ2-1; the D gene is possibly TRBD2 (6 bases). The CDR3 loop spans 14 amino acids. The germline gives CDR1 MDHEN, CDR2 SYDVKM. V was trimmed by 2 bases and J by 12 bases, leaving 17 bases between them. The CDR3 nucleotides are TGTGCCAGCAGTTTACGACGGGGGACGAGTTTGCAGTTCTTC. Translating gives CASSLRRGTSLQFF.

The V call is TRBV24-1, the J call TRBJ1-1; a possible D gene is TRBD1 (5 bases). Trimming removed 9 bases at V and 4 bases at J, with 14 bases between. CDR1 KGHDR and CDR2 SFDVKD come from the germline V gene. The CDR3 extends over 13 amino acids. CDR3 coding DNA: TGTGCCACCTCGAGGGGAGGCGCCACTGAAGCTTTCTTT. Protein sequence: CATSRGGATEAFF.

The rearrangement uses TRBV2 and TRBJ2-5, with no clear D. The CDR3 runs 12 residues. Trimming shortened V by 7 bases and J by 3 bases, and 9 bases separated the two germline ends. The germline V gene encodes CDR1 SNHLY and CDR2 FYNNEI. CDR3 bases: TGTGCCAGCAATCAACGGGAAGAGACCCAGTACTTC. Residues: CASNQREETQYF.

The chain is built from TRBV7-2 and TRBJ2-7, with D uncertain. Germline assignment: CDR1 SGHTA and CDR2 FQGNSA. V lost 6 bases to trimming and J lost 0 bases, with 9 bases between them. The CDR3 loop spans 13 amino acids. This CDR3 reads CASRHPPSYEQYF. DNA for the CDR3: TGTGCCAGCAGACACCCTCCCTCCTACGAGCAGTACTTC. The full variable domain, with the rest looked up from reference TRBV7-2 and TRBJ2-7, is GAGVSQSPSNKVTEKGKDVELRCDPISGHTALYWYRQSLGQGLEFLIYFQGNSAPDKSGLPSDRFSAERTGGSVSTLTIQRTQQEDSAVYLCASRHPPSYEQYFGPGTRLTVT.

The J gene is TRBJ2-1, the V gene TRBV12-5; no definite D call. CDR3 length: 14 residues. V lost 2 bases and J 4 bases, leaving 9 bases between the germline ends. The germline V gene has CDR1 LGHNT and CDR2 FRNRAP. CDR3 sequence reads: CASGLNGLYNEQFF. CDR3 sequence (DNA): TGTGCTAGTGGTTTGAACGGTCTATACAATGAGCAGTTCTTC.

The V and J genes are TRBV7-2 and TRBJ2-4, with 13 bases matching TRBD2. The J call may be mistaken, given a closer DNA end match to TRBJ2-7. The germline CDR1 and CDR2 sequences are SGHTA and FQGNSA. The CDR3 spans 16 residues. CDR3 bases: TGTGCCAGCAGCCCCGCCGGGACTAGCGGGGTTTACGAGCAGTACTTC. Protein sequence: CASSPAGTSGVYEQYF.

This clonotype was seen ten or more times. The V call is TRBV29-1, the J call TRBJ2-7; TRBD2 might be the D (5 bases). Germline loops: CDR1 SQVTM, CDR2 ANQGSEA. The CDR3 spans 14 residues. Trimming took off 0 bases at V and 0 bases at J, with 9 bases between the two ends. CDR3 nucleotide sequence: TGCAGCGTTGAAGACAGGACTGTCTCCTACGAGCAGTACTTC. This codes for CSVEDRTVSYEQYF.

The rearrangement joins TRBV6-5 to TRBJ2-1; D is uncertain. The CDR3 has 16 residues. Deletions cut 2 bases from V and 0 bases from J, with 11 bases between. CDR1 MNHEY and CDR2 SVGAGI come from the germline V gene. The CDR3 region has the DNA TGTGCCAGCAGTTACACCTTCACAGCCTCCTACAATGAGCAGTTCTTC. Translation: CASSYTFTASYNEQFF.

V is TRBV6-5 and J is TRBJ2-1; 8 positions agree with TRBD1. The CDR3 has 15 amino acids. CDR1 and CDR2 from the germline V gene are MNHEY and SVGAGI. The J segment lost 12 bases and the V segment lost 0 bases, leaving 10 bases of the junction unmatched. The CDR3 here is CASSYSEMDRAGQFF. CDR3 sequence (DNA): TGTGCCAGCAGTTACTCGGAAATGGACAGGGCGGGGCAGTTCTTC.

This clonotype showed up just a few times. The V gene is TRBV7-8, the J gene TRBJ2-7; TRBD1 matches 7 bases. V lost 4 bases to trimming and J lost 3 bases; unmatched junction nucleotides: 12. The length of the CDR3 is 16 residues. Germline V lookup: CDR1 SGHVS, CDR2 FQNEAQ. CDR3: CASSSPSTGWVYEQYF. CDR3 nucleotides: TGTGCCAGCAGCTCCCCGTCGACAGGGTGGGTCTACGAGCAGTACTTC.

The gene calls are TRBV6-6 and TRBJ2-1; 7 bases fit TRBD1. The end of the DNA is better explained by TRBJ2-7, so the J call may be wrong. Looked up from germline, CDR1 is MNHNY and CDR2 is SVGAGI (reference sequence). This CDR3 spans 17 amino acids. CDR3 coding DNA: TGTGCCAGCAGCCGCCCAGGGGGAAGAAGCTCCTACAATGAGCAGTACTTC. Translating gives CASSRPGGRSSYNEQYF.

This clonotype was detected a few times. V is TRBV7-3 and J is TRBJ2-3; D is unclear. CDR3 size: 16 residues. Trimming took 1 base from V and 1 from J, leaving 12 bases between them. Germline lookup yields CDR1 SGHTA and CDR2 FQGTGA. The CDR3 bases are TGTGCCAGCAGCTTAAATCCGCCGCCCGGCACAGATACGCAGTATTTT. It is translated as CASSLNPPPGTDTQYF.

The chain links TRBV20-1 to TRBJ2-4; TRBD2 aligns across 12 bases. There are 16 residues in the CDR3. With V trimmed by 5 bases and J by 2 bases, 7 bases remained unmatched. CDR1 and CDR2 (germline): DFQATT, SNEGSKA (reference sequence). Here the CDR3 DNA reads TGCAGTGCTTGGACTAGCGGGGCTCTAACCAAAAACATTCAGTACTTC. It yields the protein CSAWTSGALTKNIQYF.

This clonotype showed up just a few times. V and J are TRBV20-1 and TRBJ2-6; D might be TRBD1 (5 bases). V was clipped by 3 bases and J by 0 bases, with 9 bases between them. The CDR3 sequence is 15 residues long. Germline V gene sequence: CDR1 DFQATT, CDR2 SNEGSKA (reference sequence). CDR3 sequence: CSASQGSSGANVLTF. The CDR3 DNA is TGCAGTGCTAGCCAGGGATCCTCTGGGGCCAACGTCCTGACTTTC.

The chain carries TRBV27 and TRBJ2-2; 7 bases are a match to TRBD2. Germline assignment: CDR1 MNHEY and CDR2 SMNVEV (reference sequence). The ends lost 6 bases at V and 6 bases at J; junction bases unmatched: 10. The CDR3 is made up of 15 amino acids. CDR3 amino acids: CASSPWAGEPGELFF. The CDR3 coding sequence is TGTGCCAGCAGCCCGTGGGCGGGAGAACCCGGGGAGCTGTTTTTT.

V is TRBV24-1 and J is TRBJ2-1; 11 bases fit TRBD2. This CDR3 comprises 14 residues. Trimming cost V 5 bases and J 7 bases; bases outside gene matches: 3. CDR1 KGHDR and CDR2 SFDVKD come from the germline V gene. CDR3 amino acids: CATSGLAGWNEQFF. DNA of the CDR3: TGTGCCACCAGTGGACTAGCGGGGTGGAATGAGCAGTTCTTC.

This clonotype was seen more than once but under ten times. V gene TRBV4-1 combines with J gene TRBJ2-1; D not certain. Per the germline V gene, CDR1 is MGHRA and CDR2 is YSYEKL. The CDR3 covers 15 residues. V was pared by 0 bases and J by 4 bases, with 10 bases between. This CDR3 is CASSQDRAPYNEQFF. In nucleotides, the CDR3 is TGCGCCAGCAGCCAAGACCGAGCCCCTTACAATGAGCAGTTCTTC.

V is TRBV18 and J is TRBJ2-7, with D possibly being TRBD1 (6 bases). This CDR3 contains 14 residues. Germline CDR1 and CDR2: KGHSH and LQKENI. V lost 6 bases and J lost 3, with 15 bases in between. The chain's CDR3 is CASSSGQSFYEQYF. CDR3 nucleotides: TGTGCCAGCTCTTCGGGACAATCTTTCTACGAGCAGTACTTC.

This clonotype turned up a few times. The rearrangement joins TRBV4-1 to TRBJ2-3, with 7 nucleotides matching TRBD2. V was clipped by 0 bases and J by 6 bases; unmatched bases: 12. CDR1 is MGHRA, CDR2 YSYEKL, per germline. The CDR3 extends over 17 amino acids. In nucleotides, the CDR3 is TGCGCCAGCAGCCAAGATGAAGCCAGCGGGGTCTGGGATACGCAGTATTTT. Encoded protein: CASSQDEASGVWDTQYF.

In regard to this clonotype: Given a much more abundant clone one base away, this may be a read error. The rearrangement uses TRBV7-9 and TRBJ2-5; D might be TRBD2 (5 bases). V was clipped by 4 bases and J by 11 bases, with 23 bases between them. Germline loops: CDR1 SEHNR, CDR2 FQNEAQ (reference sequence). The CDR3 runs 15 residues. The CDR3 DNA reads TGTGCCAGCAGCTCCAAGCCCGGGATTAACAATGAGCAGTACTTC. The encoded protein is CASSSKPGINNEQYF.